Listed below are T cell receptor beta chains from one sample, sequenced in a study of CD4 T cells in relation to SARS-CoV-2 and coronaviruses. These receptors have no known antigen. The data were produced by immunoSEQ multiplex PCR, yet TCRdb's version contains in-frame clones alone and is incomplete. Among approximately 17,000 clones listed, 70% to 80% were seen once. The specimen was CD4+ T cells from PBMCs, cultured in vitro. All receptors derive from a human donor in good health. Each CDR3 is given with its conserved first and last residue. D genes are given only for firm matches. Some rows mark clone size as missing; the rest say once, few, many or name a class of expanded clone.

>.|.|TRBV9|TRBJ2-5
CASSSQGGQETQYF
TGTGCCAGCAGCTCCCAGGGAGGTCAAGAGACCCAGTACTTC
>once|.|TRBV7-9|TRBJ1-2
CASSPTPGQGKNYGYTF
TGTGCCAGCAGCCCCACCCCAGGGCAGGGGAAGAACTATGGCTACACCTTC
>.|TRBD1|TRBV4-3|TRBJ2-5
CASSRDRGMKTQYF
TGCGCCAGCAGCCGGGACAGGGGGATGAAGACCCAGTACTTC
>once|.|TRBV5-4|TRBJ2-4
CASSPTDQGAKNIQYF
TGTGCCAGCAGCCCGACGGACCAGGGGGCCAAAAACATTCAGTACTTC
>.|.|TRBV18|TRBJ2-7
CASSPSAYEQYF
TGTGCCAGCTCACCCTCCGCCTACGAGCAGTACTTC
>.|.|TRBV9|TRBJ2-7
CASSVGLAAGGEQYF
TGTGCCAGCAGCGTAGGTCTCGCCGCAGGAGGCGAGCAGTACTTC
>.|TRBD2|TRBV6-5|TRBJ2-1
CASRLAGGPYEQFF
TGTGCCAGCCGACTAGCGGGGGGGCCTTATGAGCAGTTCTTC
>once|.|TRBV12-3/TRBV12-4|TRBJ2-7
CASSFGSNREQYF
TGTGCCAGCAGTTTCGGGTCAAACAGGGAGCAGTACTTC
>.|.|TRBV6-5|TRBJ1-2
CASSTGGGYTF
TGTGCCAGCAGTACCGGGGGCGGCTACACCTTC
>.|TRBD2|TRBV9|TRBJ2-5
CASSRLAGGVQTQYF
TGTGCCAGCAGCAGACTAGCGGGGGGCGTCCAGACCCAGTACTTC
>.|TRBD2|TRBV9|TRBJ2-2
CASSVGLADFTGELFF
TGTGCCAGCAGCGTAGGGCTAGCGGACTTCACCGGGGAGCTGTTTTTT
>.|.|TRBV5-6|TRBJ2-3
CASSAFLAQTADTQYF
TGTGCCAGCAGCGCCTTTCTTGCTCAGACGGCAGATACGCAGTATTTT
>few|.|TRBV6-2/TRBV6-3|TRBJ2-7
CASSYSHRKPSYEQYF
TGTGCCAGCAGTTACTCGCATAGGAAACCCTCCTACGAGCAGTACTTC
>.|.|TRBV7-2|TRBJ2-5
CASSSQGGYGTQYF
TGTGCCAGCAGCTCACAGGGTGGGTACGGAACCCAGTACTTC
>.|TRBD1|TRBV5-1|TRBJ2-5
CASSLILWGQSETQYF
TGCGCCAGCAGCTTGATTTTATGGGGACAGAGCGAGACCCAGTACTTC
>.|.|TRBV7-9|TRBJ1-2
CASSPRAANYGYTF
TGTGCCAGCAGCCCCCGAGCAGCCAACTATGGCTACACCTTC
>.|.|TRBV5-6|TRBJ1-5
CASSVQGSNQPQHF
TGTGCCAGCAGCGTACAGGGATCCAATCAGCCCCAGCATTTT
>once|TRBD1|TRBV25-1|TRBJ1-2
CASSVTGGYGYTF
TGTGCCAGCAGTGTGACAGGGGGCTATGGCTACACCTTC
>few|.|TRBV5-4|TRBJ1-2
CASSLEQNYGYTF
TGTGCCAGCAGCTTGGAACAGAACTATGGCTACACCTTC
>.|.|TRBV5-6|TRBJ1-4
CASSRWINEKLFF
TGTGCCAGCAGTAGGTGGATTAATGAAAAACTGTTTTTT
>.|TRBD1|TRBV2|TRBJ1-6
CASRRTGRNSPLHF
TGTGCCAGCAGAAGGACAGGGCGAAATTCACCCCTCCACTTT
>.|.|TRBV3-1/TRBV3-2|TRBJ2-3
CASSQEGRRSTDTQYF
TGTGCCAGCAGCCAAGAAGGTAGACGCAGCACAGATACGCAGTATTTT
>few|TRBD2|TRBV7-3|TRBJ2-1
CASSLFLAGANEQFF
TGTGCCAGCAGCTTGTTTCTAGCGGGAGCTAATGAGCAGTTCTTC
>few|.|TRBV5-8|TRBJ1-3
CASSITGNTIYF
TGTGCCAGCAGCATCACTGGAAACACCATATATTTT
>.|TRBD1|TRBV6-5|TRBJ2-7
CASTSGGYEQYF
TGTGCCAGCACCTCAGGGGGCTACGAGCAGTACTTC